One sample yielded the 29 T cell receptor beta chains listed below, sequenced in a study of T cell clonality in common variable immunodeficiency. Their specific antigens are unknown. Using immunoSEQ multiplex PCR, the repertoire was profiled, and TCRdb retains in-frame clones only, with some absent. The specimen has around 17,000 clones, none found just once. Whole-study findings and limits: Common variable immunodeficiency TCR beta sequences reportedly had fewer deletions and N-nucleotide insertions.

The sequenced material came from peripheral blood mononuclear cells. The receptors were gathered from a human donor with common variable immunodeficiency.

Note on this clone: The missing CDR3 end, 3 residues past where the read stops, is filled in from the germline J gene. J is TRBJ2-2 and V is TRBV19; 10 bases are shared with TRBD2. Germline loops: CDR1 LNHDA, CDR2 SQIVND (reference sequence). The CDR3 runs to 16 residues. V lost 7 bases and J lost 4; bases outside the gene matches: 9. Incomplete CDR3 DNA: TGTGCCAGTACCAACCCAAGCGGGAGGGGCACCGGGGAG. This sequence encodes CASTNPSGRGTGE. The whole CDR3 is CASTNPSGRGTGELFF.

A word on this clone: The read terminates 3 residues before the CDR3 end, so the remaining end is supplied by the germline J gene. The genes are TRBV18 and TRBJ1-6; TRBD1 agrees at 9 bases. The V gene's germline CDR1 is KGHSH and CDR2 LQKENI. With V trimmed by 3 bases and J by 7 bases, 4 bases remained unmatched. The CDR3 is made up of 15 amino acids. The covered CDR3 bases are TGTGCCAGCTCACCTTCCGGGACAGGGAATTCACCC. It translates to CASSPSGTGNSP. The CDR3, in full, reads CASSPSGTGNSPLHF.

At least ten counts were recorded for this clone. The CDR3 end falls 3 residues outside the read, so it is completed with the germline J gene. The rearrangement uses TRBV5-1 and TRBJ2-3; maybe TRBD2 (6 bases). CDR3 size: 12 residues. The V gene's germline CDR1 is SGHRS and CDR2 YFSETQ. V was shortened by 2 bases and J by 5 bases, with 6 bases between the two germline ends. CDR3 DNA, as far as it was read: TGCGCCAGCAGCTTCGGGGGAGATACG. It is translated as CASSFGGDT. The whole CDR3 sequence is CASSFGGDTQYF.

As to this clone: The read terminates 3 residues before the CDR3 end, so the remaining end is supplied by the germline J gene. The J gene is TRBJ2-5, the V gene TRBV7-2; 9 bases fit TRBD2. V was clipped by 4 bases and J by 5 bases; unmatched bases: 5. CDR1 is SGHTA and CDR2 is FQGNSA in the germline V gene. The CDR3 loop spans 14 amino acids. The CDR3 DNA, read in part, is TGTGCCAGCAGCTCGACTAGCGGATGGGAGACC. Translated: CASSSTSGWET. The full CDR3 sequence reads CASSSTSGWETQYF.

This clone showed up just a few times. CDR3 DNA (partial): TGTGCCAGCAGTTCACGGACTAGCGGGGGGAGCGATACG. Translating gives CASSSRTSGGSDT. In full, the CDR3 reads CASSSRTSGGSDTQYF. The genes are TRBV6-2 or TRBV6-3 and TRBJ2-3; 14 bases fit TRBD2. The CDR3 end is not reached by the read, which stops 3 residues before it; the germline J gene fills it in. Trimming at V came to 4 bases and at J to 6 bases, leaving 6 bases not matched to a gene. This CDR3 comprises 16 residues. Germline lookup yields CDR1 MNHEY and CDR2 SVGEGT.

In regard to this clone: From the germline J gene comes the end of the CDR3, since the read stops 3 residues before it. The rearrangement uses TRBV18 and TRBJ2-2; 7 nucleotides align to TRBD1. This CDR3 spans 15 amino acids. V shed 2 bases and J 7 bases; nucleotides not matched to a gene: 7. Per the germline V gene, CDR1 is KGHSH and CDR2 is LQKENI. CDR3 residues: CASSPGTGDFGELFF. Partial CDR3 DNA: TGTGCCAGCTCACCAGGCACAGGGGATTTCGGGGAG.

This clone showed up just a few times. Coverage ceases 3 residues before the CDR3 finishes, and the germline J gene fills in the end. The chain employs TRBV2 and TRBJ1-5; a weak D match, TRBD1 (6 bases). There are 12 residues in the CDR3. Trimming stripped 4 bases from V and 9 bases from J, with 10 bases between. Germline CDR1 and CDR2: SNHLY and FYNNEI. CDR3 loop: CASSGQVGPQHF. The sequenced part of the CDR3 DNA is TGTGCCAGCAGTGGACAGGTCGGGCCC.

CDR3 DNA (partial): TGTGCCAGCAGTGAACAGGGGAGTCAGCCC. It specifies CASSEQGSQP. The full CDR3 protein reads CASSEQGSQPQHF. The rearrangement links TRBV6-1 to TRBJ1-5; TRBD1 is a possible D gene (6 bases). The read terminates 3 residues ahead of where the CDR3 ends, so the germline J gene completes it. The V end lost 2 bases, the J end lost 6 bases, and 8 bases lay between the germline ends. CDR1 and CDR2 from the germline V gene are MNHNS and SASEGT. This CDR3 is 13 amino acids long.

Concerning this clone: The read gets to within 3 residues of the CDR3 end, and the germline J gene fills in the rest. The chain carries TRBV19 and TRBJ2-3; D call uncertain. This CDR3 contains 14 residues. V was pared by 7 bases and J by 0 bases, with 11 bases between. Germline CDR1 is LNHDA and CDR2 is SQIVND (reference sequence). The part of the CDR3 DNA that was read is TGTGCCAGTACCCTAGTGGGTAGCACAGATACG. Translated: CASTLVGSTDT. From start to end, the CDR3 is CASTLVGSTDTQYF.

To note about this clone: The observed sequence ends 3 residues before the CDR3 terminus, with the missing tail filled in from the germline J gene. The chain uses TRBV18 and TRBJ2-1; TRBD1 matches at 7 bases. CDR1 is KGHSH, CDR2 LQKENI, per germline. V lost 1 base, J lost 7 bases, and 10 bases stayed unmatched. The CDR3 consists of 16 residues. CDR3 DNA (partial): TGTGCCAGCTCACCACGAAGACAGGGAGAAGGTAATGAG. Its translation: CASSPRRQGEGNE. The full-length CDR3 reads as CASSPRRQGEGNEQFF.

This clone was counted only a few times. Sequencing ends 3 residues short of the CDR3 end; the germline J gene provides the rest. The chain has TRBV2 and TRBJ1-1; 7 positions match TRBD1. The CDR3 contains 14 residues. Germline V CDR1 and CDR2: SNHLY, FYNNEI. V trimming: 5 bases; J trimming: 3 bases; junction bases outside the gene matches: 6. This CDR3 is CASSRQGGDTEAFF. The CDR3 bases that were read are TGTGCCAGCAGTCGACAGGGCGGAGACACTGAA. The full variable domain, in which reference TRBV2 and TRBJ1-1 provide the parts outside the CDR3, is EPEVTQTPSHQVTQMGQEVILRCVPISNHLYFYWYRQILGQKVEFLVSFYNNEISEKSEIFDDQFSVERPDGSNFTLKIRSTKLEDSAMYFCASSRQGGDTEAFFGQGTRLTVV.

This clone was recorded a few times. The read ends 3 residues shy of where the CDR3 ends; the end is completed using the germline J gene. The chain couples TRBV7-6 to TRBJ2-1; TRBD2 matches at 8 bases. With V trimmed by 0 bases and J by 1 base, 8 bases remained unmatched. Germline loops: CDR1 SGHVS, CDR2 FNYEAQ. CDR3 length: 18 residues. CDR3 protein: CASSLAPGGAESYNEQFF. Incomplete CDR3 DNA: TGTGCCAGCAGCTTAGCACCCGGGGGGGCGGAGTCCTACAATGAG.

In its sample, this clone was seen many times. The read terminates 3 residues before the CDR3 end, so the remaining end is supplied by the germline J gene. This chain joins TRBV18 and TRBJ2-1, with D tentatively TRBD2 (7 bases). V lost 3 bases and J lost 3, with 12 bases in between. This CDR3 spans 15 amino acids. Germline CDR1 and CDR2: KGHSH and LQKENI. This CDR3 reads CASSPQGGGYNEQFF. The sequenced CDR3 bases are TGTGCCAGCTCACCCCAAGGGGGGGGCTACAATGAG.

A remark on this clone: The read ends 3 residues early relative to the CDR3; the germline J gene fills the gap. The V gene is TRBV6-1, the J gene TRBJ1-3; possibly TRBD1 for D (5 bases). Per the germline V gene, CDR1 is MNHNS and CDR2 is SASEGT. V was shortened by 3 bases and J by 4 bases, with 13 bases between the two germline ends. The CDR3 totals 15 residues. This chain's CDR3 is CASSDLGVSGNTIYF. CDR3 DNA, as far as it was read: TGTGCCAGCAGTGACCTAGGGGTGAGCGGAAACACC.

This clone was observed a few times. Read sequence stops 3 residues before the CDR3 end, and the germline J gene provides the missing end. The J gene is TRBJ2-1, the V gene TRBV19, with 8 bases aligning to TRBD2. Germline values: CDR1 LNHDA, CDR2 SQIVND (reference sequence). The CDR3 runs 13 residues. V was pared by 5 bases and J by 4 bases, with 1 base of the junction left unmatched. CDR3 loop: CASSASGYNEQFF. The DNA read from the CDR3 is TGTGCCAGTAGTGCTAGCGGGTACAATGAG. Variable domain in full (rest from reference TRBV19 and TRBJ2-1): DGGITQSPKYLFRKEGQNVTLSCEQNLNHDAMYWYRQDPGQGLRLIYYSQIVNDFQKGDIAEGYSVSREKKESFPLTVTSAQKNPTAFYLCASSASGYNEQFFGPGTRLTVL.

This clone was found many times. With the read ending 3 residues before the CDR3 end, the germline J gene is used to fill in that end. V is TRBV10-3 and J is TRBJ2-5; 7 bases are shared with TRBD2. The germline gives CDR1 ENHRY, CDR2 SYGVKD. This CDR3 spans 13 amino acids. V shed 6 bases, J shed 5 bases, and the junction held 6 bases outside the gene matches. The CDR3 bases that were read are TGTGCCATCAGGGCGGGAGAAGGGGAGACC. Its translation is CAIRAGEGET. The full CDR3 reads CAIRAGEGETQYF.

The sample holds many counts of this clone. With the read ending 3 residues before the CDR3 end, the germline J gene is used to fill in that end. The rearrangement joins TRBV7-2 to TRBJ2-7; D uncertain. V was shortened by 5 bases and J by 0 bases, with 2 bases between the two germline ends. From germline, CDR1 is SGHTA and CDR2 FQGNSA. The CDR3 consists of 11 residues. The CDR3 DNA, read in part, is TGTGCCAGCAGCCACTCCTACGAG. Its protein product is CASSHSYE. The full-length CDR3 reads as CASSHSYEQYF.

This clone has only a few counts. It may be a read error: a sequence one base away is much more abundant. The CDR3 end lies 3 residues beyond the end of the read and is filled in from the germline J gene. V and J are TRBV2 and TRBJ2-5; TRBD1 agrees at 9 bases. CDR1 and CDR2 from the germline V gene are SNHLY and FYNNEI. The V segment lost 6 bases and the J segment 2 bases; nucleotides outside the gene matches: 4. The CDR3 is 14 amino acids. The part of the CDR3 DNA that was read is TGTGCCAGCAGCGCCGGGACAGGGCAAGAGACC. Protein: CASSAGTGQET. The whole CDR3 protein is CASSAGTGQETQYF.

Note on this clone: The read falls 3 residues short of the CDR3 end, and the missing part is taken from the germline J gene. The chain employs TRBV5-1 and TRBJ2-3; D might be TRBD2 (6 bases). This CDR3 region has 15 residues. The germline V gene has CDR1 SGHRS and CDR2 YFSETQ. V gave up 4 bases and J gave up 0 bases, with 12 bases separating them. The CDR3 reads CASSRSGLSTDTQYF. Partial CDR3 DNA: TGCGCCAGCAGCAGATCGGGACTGAGCACAGATACG.

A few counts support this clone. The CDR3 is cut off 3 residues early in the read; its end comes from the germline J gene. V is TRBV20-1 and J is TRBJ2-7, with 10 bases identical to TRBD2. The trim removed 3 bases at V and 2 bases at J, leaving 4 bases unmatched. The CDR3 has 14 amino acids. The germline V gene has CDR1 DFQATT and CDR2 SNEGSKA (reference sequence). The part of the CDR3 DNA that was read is TGCAGTGCTAGTGGAAGCGGGAGGGCCTACGAG. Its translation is CSASGSGRAYE. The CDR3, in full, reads CSASGSGRAYEQYF.

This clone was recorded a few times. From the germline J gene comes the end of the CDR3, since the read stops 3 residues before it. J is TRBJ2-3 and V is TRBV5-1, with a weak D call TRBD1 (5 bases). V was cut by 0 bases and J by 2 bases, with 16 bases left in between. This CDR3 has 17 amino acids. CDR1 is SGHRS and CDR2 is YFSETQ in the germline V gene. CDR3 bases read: TGCGCCAGCAGCTTGGGGCCCTTAGCAGGGTTCACAGATACG. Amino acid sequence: CASSLGPLAGFTDT. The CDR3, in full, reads CASSLGPLAGFTDTQYF.

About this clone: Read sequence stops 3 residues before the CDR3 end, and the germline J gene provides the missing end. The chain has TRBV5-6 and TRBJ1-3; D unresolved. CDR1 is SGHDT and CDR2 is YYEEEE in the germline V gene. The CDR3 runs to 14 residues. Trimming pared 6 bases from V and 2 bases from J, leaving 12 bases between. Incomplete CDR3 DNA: TGTGCCAGCAACTCACCTCCCCCTGGAAACACC. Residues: CASNSPPPGNT. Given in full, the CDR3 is CASNSPPPGNTIYF.

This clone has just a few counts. The CDR3 loop reads CASSPPQGWPLHF. CDR3 bases read: TGTGCCAGCTCACCACCGCAGGGGTGGCCC. The chain couples TRBV18 to TRBJ1-6; D is perhaps TRBD1 (6 bases). The read comes to an end 3 residues before the CDR3 does, leaving the germline J gene to fill in the end. This CDR3 has 13 amino acids. The germline V gene has CDR1 KGHSH and CDR2 LQKENI.

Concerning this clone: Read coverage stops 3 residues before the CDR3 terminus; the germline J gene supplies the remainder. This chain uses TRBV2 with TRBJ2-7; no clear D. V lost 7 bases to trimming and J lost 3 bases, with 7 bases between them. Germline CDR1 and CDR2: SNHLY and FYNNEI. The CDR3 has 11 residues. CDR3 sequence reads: CASTSHYEQYF. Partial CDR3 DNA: TGTGCCAGCACCTCACACTACGAG.

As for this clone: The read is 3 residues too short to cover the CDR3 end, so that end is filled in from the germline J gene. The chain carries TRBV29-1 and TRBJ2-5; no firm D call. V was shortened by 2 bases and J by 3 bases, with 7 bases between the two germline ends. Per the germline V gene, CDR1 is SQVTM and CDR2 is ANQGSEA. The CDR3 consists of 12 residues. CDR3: CSVERAEETQYF. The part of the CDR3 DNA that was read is TGCAGCGTTGAAAGAGCTGAAGAGACC.

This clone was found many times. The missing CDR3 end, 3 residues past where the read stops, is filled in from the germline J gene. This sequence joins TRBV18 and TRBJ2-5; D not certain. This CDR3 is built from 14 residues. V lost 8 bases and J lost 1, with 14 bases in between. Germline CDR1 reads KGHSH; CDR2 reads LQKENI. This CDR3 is CASLPSVRQETQYF. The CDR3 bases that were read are TGTGCCAGCCTACCCAGCGTACGCCAAGAGACC.

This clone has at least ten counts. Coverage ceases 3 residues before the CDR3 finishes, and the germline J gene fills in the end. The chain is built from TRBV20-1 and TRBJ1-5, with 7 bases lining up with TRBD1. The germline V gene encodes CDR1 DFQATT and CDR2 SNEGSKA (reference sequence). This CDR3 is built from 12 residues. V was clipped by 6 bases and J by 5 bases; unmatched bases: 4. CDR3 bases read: TGCAGTGCCCGACAGGGAGATCAGCCC. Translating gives CSARQGDQP. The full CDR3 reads CSARQGDQPQHF.

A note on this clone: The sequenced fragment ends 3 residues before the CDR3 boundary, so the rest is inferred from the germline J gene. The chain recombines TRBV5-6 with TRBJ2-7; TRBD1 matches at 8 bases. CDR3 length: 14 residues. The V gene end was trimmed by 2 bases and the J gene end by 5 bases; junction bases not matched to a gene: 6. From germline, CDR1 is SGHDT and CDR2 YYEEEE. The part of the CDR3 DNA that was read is TGTGCCAGCAGCTTTAGAGACAGGGGCCACGAG. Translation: CASSFRDRGHE. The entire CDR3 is CASSFRDRGHEQYF.

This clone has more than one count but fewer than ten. The part of the CDR3 DNA that was read is TGCGCCAGCAGCCCCCGAGGGGGAGGGCAAGAGACC. Translated: CASSPRGGGQET. The whole CDR3 region reads CASSPRGGGQETQYF. The chain couples TRBV5-1 to TRBJ2-5, with D maybe TRBD2 (7 bases). The read finishes 3 residues shy of the CDR3 end, and the germline J gene is used to complete it. The germline gives CDR1 SGHRS, CDR2 YFSETQ. V lost 4 bases and J lost 2, with 15 bases in between. The CDR3 length is 15 residues.